The source of this T cell receptor beta chain is a study of shared clonotypes between healthy human individuals. Study-wide results and caveats: In a few donors, around 5.5% of naive CD4 clonotypes appeared in common.

The CDR3 covers 11 residues. The ends were cut back, 4 bases at V and 5 bases at J, with 5 bases in the middle. Germline loops: CDR1 SGHAT, CDR2 FQNNGV. Repertoires were generated with immunoSEQ multiplex PCR, while TCRdb's copy carries only in-frame clones and drops some. There are 300,000 to 400,000 clones in the sample; approximately 79% occur only once, and 10% lies in the top ten. Details on this clone: No antigen is known for it.

The donors were all Caucasian adults (living in Nashville, Tennessee). V usage is TRBV11-2 and J usage is TRBJ2-5; D uncertain. This clonotype originated in a man aged 25 to 45 in good health. Sequenced material: memory CD4+ T cells sorted from blood. Regarding subset: CD45RA-negative fraction. In DNA, the CDR3 is TGTGCCAGCAGCTCGTGGGAGACCCAGTACTTC. It is translated as CASSSWETQYF.